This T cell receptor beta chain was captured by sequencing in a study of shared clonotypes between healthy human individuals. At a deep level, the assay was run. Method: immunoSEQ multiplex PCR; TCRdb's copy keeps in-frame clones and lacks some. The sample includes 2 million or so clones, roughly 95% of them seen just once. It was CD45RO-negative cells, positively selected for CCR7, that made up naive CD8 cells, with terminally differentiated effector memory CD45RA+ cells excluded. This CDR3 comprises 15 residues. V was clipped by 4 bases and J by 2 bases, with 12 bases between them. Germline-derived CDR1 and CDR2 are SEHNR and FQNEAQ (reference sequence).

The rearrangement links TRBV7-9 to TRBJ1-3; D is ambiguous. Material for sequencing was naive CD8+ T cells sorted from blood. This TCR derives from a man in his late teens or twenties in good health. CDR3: CASSYTATTGNTIYF. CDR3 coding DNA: TGTGCCAGCAGCTACACTGCTACTACTGGAAACACCATATATTTT.